This paragraph covers one TCR beta chain sequence. V lost 5 bases, J lost 4 bases, and 18 bases stayed unmatched. CDR3 length: 20 residues. CDR1 MNHNY and CDR2 SVGAGI come from the germline V gene (reference sequence). Here immunoSEQ multiplex PCR was the method, and the copy in TCRdb shows in-frame clones only, minus some. The sample yields about 42,000 clones, roughly nine tenths seen once. This sample was included in a study of blood T cell repertoires in COVID-19. The specimen sequenced was peripheral blood. V gene TRBV6-6 combines with J gene TRBJ2-7; 15 bases line up with TRBD2. This receptor was taken from a human donor in a cohort sampled during active COVID-19. CDR3 in DNA: TGTGCCAGCAGTCTTCGTAGGGGACTAGCGGGAGGTAGGATTGAGTACGAGCAGTACTTC. Translating gives CASSLRRGLAGGRIEYEQYF.